These T cell receptor beta chains were read from a single sample in a study of control samples from healthy donors and cancer patients. Profiling relied on immunoSEQ multiplex PCR, and the TCRdb table lists in-frame clones only, not all of them. The sample has some 150,000 clones, about 90% seen once. Sequencing used blood. The source is a man younger than 45 in good health. Both conserved end residues are part of each CDR3. The D gene is left open where the match is weak. A row's size may be missing; if present it is once, few, many or a size class.

J gene | clone size | V gene | D gene | CDR3 protein | CDR3 DNA
TRBJ1-2 | - | TRBV14 | - | CASSSTGGYTF | TGTGCCAGCAGTTCCACCGGTGGCTACACCTTC
TRBJ2-2 | - | TRBV10-3 | - | CAILTDSRGTGELFF | TGTGCCATCCTTACGGACAGCCGGGGCACCGGGGAGCTGTTTTTT
TRBJ2-7 | - | TRBV27 | - | CASISGGAPYEQYF | TGTGCCAGCATCTCCGGAGGGGCCCCCTACGAGCAGTACTTC
TRBJ2-7 | - | TRBV5-1 | TRBD2 | CASSLTSGGAYEQYF | TGCGCCAGCAGCTTGACTAGCGGGGGGGCGTACGAGCAGTACTTC
TRBJ1-1 | - | TRBV6-6 | - | CASSDTSGVAEAFF | TGTGCCAGCAGTGACACCTCTGGGGTTGCTGAAGCTTTCTTT
TRBJ1-6 | - | TRBV18 | - | CASSPQGGQSSPLHF | TGTGCCAGCTCACCTCAAGGGGGGCAAAGTTCACCCCTCCACTTT
TRBJ1-1 | - | TRBV7-8 | - | CASSTHQGGNTEAFF | TGTGCCAGCAGCACACACCAGGGCGGGAACACTGAAGCTTTCTTT
TRBJ1-1 | - | TRBV14 | - | CASSQHVQVEAFF | TGTGCCAGCAGCCAACATGTACAGGTAGAGGCTTTCTTT
TRBJ1-1 | - | TRBV7-9 | - | CASSLDLDLNTEAFF | TGTGCCAGCAGCTTAGATCTGGATCTGAACACTGAAGCTTTCTTT
TRBJ2-6 | - | TRBV10-3 | - | CAISEAGVLIDWANVLTF | TGTGCCATCAGTGAGGCAGGGGTCCTAATCGACTGGGCCAACGTCCTGACTTTC
TRBJ2-7 | - | TRBV2 | TRBD2 | CASSEGGGADEQYF | TGTGCCAGCAGTGAGGGCGGGGGGGCCGACGAGCAGTACTTC
TRBJ2-5 | - | TRBV27 | - | CASSTISQETQYF | TGTGCCAGCAGTACAATCAGCCAAGAGACCCAGTACTTC
TRBJ2-5 | - | TRBV5-4 | - | CASSLGQQETQYF | TGTGCCAGCAGCTTGGGACAGCAAGAGACCCAGTACTTC
TRBJ2-7 | - | TRBV5-1 | - | CASSLEATNSYEQYF | TGCGCCAGCAGCTTGGAGGCGACTAACTCCTACGAGCAGTACTTC
TRBJ1-5 | - | TRBV19 | - | CASSIPQLNQPQHF | TGTGCCAGTAGTATCCCGCAGCTCAATCAGCCCCAGCATTTT
TRBJ1-4 | - | TRBV2 | - | CASSFRDIDEKLFF | TGTGCCAGCAGTTTCCGGGACATCGATGAAAAACTGTTTTTT
TRBJ1-4 | - | TRBV5-6 | TRBD1 | CASSSGTGGKKLFF | TGTGCCAGCAGCTCGGGGACAGGGGGGAAAAAACTGTTTTTT
TRBJ2-1 | - | TRBV25-1 | - | CATTDSLSYNEQFF | TGTGCCACCACAGACAGCTTATCCTACAATGAGCAGTTCTTC
TRBJ2-7 | - | TRBV13 | TRBD1 | CASSLGQGGNEQYF | TGTGCCAGCAGCTTGGGACAGGGTGGCAACGAGCAGTACTTC
TRBJ2-7 | - | TRBV1 | - | CTTKPEGQGAYEQYF | TGCACCACCAAGCCGGAGGGACAGGGGGCCTACGAGCAGTACTTC
TRBJ1-5 | - | TRBV5-5 | - | CASSLARDNQPQHF | TGTGCCAGCAGCTTGGCAAGGGACAATCAGCCCCAGCATTTT
TRBJ1-5 | - | TRBV19 | TRBD1 | CASAGQALFQPQHF | TGTGCCAGCGCGGGACAGGCGCTATTTCAGCCCCAGCATTTT
TRBJ1-3 | - | TRBV6-5 | TRBD1 | CASSYSMTGAGNTIYF | TGTGCCAGCAGTTACTCGATGACAGGGGCTGGAAACACCATATATTTT
TRBJ2-2 | - | TRBV5-1 | - | CASSLGAKNTGELFF | TGCGCCAGCAGCTTGGGGGCCAAGAACACCGGGGAGCTGTTTTTT
TRBJ1-5 | - | TRBV28 | - | CASRLTGWDQPQHF | TGTGCCAGCAGGCTAACAGGATGGGATCAGCCCCAGCATTTT
TRBJ2-1 | - | TRBV6-4 | - | CASSEADTSSYNEQFF | TGTGCCAGCAGTGAGGCGGACACGAGCTCCTACAATGAGCAGTTCTTC
TRBJ1-6 | once | TRBV9 | - | CASSVERGSNSPLHF | TGTGCCAGCAGCGTAGAAAGGGGGTCAAATTCACCCCTCCACTTT
TRBJ1-1 | - | TRBV5-4 | - | CASSFQGRTEAFF | TGTGCCAGCAGCTTCCAGGGGAGGACTGAAGCTTTCTTT
TRBJ2-7 | - | TRBV5-6 | TRBD1 | CASSSWDRAYEQYF | TGTGCCAGCAGCTCATGGGACAGGGCCTACGAGCAGTACTTC
TRBJ1-2 | - | TRBV9 | TRBD1 | CASSVVDRGNYGYTF | TGTGCCAGCAGCGTAGTCGACAGGGGTAACTATGGCTACACCTTC
TRBJ2-7 | - | TRBV5-1 | - | CASSSGTGSEQYF | TGCGCCAGCAGCTCGGGAACGGGGAGCGAGCAGTACTTC
TRBJ2-3 | - | TRBV14 | - | CASSSLVASIEMNTQYF | TGTGCCAGCAGCTCCCTGGTTGCATCGATAGAGATGAATACGCAGTATTTT
TRBJ2-7 | - | TRBV11-2 | TRBD2 | CASSFLGLAGGAYEQYF | TGTGCCAGCAGCTTCCTCGGACTAGCGGGGGGTGCCTACGAGCAGTACTTC
TRBJ2-3 | - | TRBV20-1 | TRBD2 | CSASRLAGGREDTQYF | TGCAGTGCTAGTAGGCTAGCGGGGGGTCGGGAAGATACGCAGTATTTT
TRBJ2-3 | - | TRBV7-2 | - | CASSLQRVPDTQYF | TGTGCCAGCAGCTTACAAAGGGTCCCAGATACGCAGTATTTT
TRBJ1-2 | - | TRBV29-1 | - | CSVERGRGYTF | TGCAGCGTTGAAAGAGGTCGTGGCTACACCTTC
TRBJ2-7 | - | TRBV28 | - | CASTRGTVPYEQYF | TGTGCCAGCACCCGAGGAACCGTCCCCTACGAGCAGTACTTC
TRBJ2-5 | once | TRBV19 | - | CASSPSSGRSGETQYF | TGTGCCAGTAGTCCCTCTTCGGGCAGATCGGGCGAGACCCAGTACTTC
TRBJ2-3 | - | TRBV10-2 | - | CASSLLGVADTQYF | TGCGCCAGCAGTCTCCTCGGGGTAGCTGATACGCAGTATTTT
TRBJ1-2 | - | TRBV14 | TRBD1 | CASSQVGTVYGYTF | TGTGCCAGCAGCCAAGTAGGGACAGTCTATGGCTACACCTTC
TRBJ1-2 | - | TRBV6-5 | - | CVSGPQANGGYTF | TGTGTCAGCGGACCACAGGCAAATGGTGGCTACACCTTC
TRBJ2-7 | few | TRBV14 | TRBD2 | CASSQLRAGALPTEQYF | TGTGCCAGCAGCCAACTTCGAGCGGGGGCCCTCCCTACCGAGCAGTACTTC
TRBJ1-1 | - | TRBV6-5 | TRBD1 | CASSYPRTGLNTEAFF | TGTGCCAGCAGTTACCCGCGGACAGGCTTAAACACTGAAGCTTTCTTT
TRBJ2-7 | - | TRBV11-2 | - | CASSPTGQGLYEQYF | TGTGCCAGCAGCCCGACCGGGCAGGGACTTTACGAGCAGTACTTC
TRBJ2-2 | - | TRBV3-1/TRBV3-2 | - | CASSQVEFGELFF | TGTGCCAGCAGCCAAGTGGAGTTCGGGGAGCTGTTTTTT
TRBJ2-2 | - | TRBV29-1 | - | CSVVPNTGELFF | TGCAGCGTTGTCCCGAACACCGGGGAGCTGTTTTTT
TRBJ2-7 | once | TRBV7-2 | - | CASTQPGRQRYEQYF | TGTGCCAGCACCCAGCCGGGACGTCAGAGGTACGAGCAGTACTTC
TRBJ2-6 | - | TRBV27 | - | CASSLLGANVLTF | TGTGCCAGCAGTTTGCTAGGGGCCAACGTCCTGACTTTC
TRBJ1-1 | - | TRBV29-1 | - | CSVDLMGGNTEAFF | TGCAGCGTTGACCTTATGGGGGGGAACACTGAAGCTTTCTTT
TRBJ1-3 | - | TRBV18 | - | CASSTGNGFSGNTIYF | TGTGCCAGCTCTACGGGTAACGGATTCTCTGGAAACACCATATATTTT
TRBJ2-7 | once | TRBV9 | TRBD1 | CASRSYLLANHEQGVEQYF | TGTGCCAGCAGATCGTACCTCCTCGCGAACCACGAACAGGGGGTGGAGCAGTACTTC
TRBJ1-5 | - | TRBV28 | - | CASSPGDNQPQHF | TGTGCCAGCAGTCCGGGAGACAATCAGCCCCAGCATTTT
TRBJ1-1 | - | TRBV11-2 | TRBD1 | CASSRGTANTEAFF | TGTGCCAGCAGCCGCGGGACAGCAAACACTGAAGCTTTCTTT
TRBJ2-7 | once | TRBV18 | TRBD2 | CASSQIKAGEQYF | TGTGCCAGCTCACAAATAAAAGCGGGGGAGCAGTACTTC
TRBJ1-2 | - | TRBV10-3 | - | CAIMSAGVGNYGYTF | TGTGCCATCATGTCGGCAGGGGTGGGTAACTATGGCTACACCTTC